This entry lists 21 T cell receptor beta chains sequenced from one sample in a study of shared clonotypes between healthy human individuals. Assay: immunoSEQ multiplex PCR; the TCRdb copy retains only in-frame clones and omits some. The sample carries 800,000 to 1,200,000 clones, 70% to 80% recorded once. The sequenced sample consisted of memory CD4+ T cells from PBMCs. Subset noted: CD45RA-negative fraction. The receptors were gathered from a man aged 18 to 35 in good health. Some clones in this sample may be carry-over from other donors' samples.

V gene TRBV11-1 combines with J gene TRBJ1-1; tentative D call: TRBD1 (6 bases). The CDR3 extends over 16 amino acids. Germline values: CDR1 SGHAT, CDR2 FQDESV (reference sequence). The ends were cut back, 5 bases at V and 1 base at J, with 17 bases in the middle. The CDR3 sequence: CASSRKAEGGNTEAFF. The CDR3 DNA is TGTGCCAGCAGCCGGAAAGCCGAGGGGGGGAACACTGAAGCTTTCTTT.

The CDR3 is CASSTLLAGGTDTQYF. CDR3 in DNA: TGTGCCAGCAGCACCCTTTTAGCGGGAGGAACAGATACGCAGTATTTT. The rearrangement joins TRBV7-9 to TRBJ2-3, with 10 bases matching TRBD2. Germline V gene data show CDR1 as SEHNR and CDR2 as FQNEAQ (reference sequence). This CDR3 spans 16 amino acids. V was clipped by 5 bases and J by 3 bases; unmatched bases: 8.

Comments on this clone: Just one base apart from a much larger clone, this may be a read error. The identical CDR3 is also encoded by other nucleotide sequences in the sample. CDR3 coding DNA: TGTGCCAGCAGTAAACAGGAGACCCAGTACTTC. Translation: CASSKQETQYF. The chain joins TRBV28 to TRBJ2-5; D gene uncertain. Trimming left V 5 bases short and J 5 bases short, with 6 bases between. CDR3 length: 11 residues. Germline CDR1 reads MDHEN; CDR2 reads SYDVKM.

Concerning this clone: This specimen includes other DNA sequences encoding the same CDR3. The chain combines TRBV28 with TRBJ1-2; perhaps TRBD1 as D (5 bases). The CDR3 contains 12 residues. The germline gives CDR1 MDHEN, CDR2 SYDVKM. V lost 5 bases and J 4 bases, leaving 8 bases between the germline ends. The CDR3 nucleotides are TGTGCCAGCAGTCTTGACAGCTATGGCTACACCTTC. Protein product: CASSLDSYGYTF.

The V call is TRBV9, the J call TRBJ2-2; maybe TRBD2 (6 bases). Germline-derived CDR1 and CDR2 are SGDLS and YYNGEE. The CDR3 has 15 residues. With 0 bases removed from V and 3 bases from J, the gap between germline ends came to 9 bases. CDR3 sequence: CASSVGPGDTGELFF. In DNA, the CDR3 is TGTGCCAGCAGCGTAGGCCCGGGGGACACCGGGGAGCTGTTTTTT.

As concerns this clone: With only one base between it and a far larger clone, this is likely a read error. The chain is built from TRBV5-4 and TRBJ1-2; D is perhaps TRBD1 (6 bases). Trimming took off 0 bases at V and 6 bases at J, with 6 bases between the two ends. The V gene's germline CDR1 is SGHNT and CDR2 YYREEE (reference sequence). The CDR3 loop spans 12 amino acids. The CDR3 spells CASSLDRDGYTF. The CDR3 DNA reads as TGTGCCAGCAGCTTGGACAGGGATGGCTACACCTTC.

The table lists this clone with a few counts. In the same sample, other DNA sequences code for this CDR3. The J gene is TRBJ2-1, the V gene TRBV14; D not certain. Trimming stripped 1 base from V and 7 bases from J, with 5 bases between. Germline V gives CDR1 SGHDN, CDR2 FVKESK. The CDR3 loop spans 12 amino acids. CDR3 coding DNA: TGTGCCAGCAGCCAAGTCCGGAATGAGCAGTTCTTC. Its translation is CASSQVRNEQFF.

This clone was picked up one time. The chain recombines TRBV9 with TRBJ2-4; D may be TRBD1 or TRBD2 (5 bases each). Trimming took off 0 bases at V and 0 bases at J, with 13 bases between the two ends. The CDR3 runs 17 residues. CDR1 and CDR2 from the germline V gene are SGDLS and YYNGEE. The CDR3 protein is CASSVGGWRGAKNIQYF. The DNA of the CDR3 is TGTGCCAGCAGCGTAGGGGGGTGGAGAGGAGCCAAAAACATTCAGTACTTC.

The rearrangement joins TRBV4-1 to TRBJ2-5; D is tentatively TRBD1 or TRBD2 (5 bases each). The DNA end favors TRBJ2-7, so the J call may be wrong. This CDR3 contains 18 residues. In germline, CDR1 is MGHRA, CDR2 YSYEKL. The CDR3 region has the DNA TGCGCCAGCAGCCAAGAAGCCCTTGGGAGAAGGGGAATCTACGAGCAGTACTTC. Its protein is CASSQEALGRRGIYEQYF.

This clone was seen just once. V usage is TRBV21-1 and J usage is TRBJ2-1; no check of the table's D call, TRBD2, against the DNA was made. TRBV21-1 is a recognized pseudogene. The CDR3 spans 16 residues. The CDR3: CASSISGGPADNEQFF. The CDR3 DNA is TGTGCCAGCAGCATCTCGGGAGGGCCGGCTGACAATGAGCAGTTCTTC.

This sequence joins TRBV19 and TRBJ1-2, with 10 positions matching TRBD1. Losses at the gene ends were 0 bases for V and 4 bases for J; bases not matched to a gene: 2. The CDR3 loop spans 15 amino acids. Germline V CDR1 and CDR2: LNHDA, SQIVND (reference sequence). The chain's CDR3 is CASSIDGQGGYGYTF. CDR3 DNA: TGTGCCAGTAGTATAGACGGACAGGGGGGCTATGGCTACACCTTC.

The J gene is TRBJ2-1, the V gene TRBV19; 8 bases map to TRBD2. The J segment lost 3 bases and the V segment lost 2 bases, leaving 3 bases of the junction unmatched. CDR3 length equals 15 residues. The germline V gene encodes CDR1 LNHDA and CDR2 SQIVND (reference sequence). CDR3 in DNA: TGTGCCAGTAGTATACGAGCGGGAGTCTACAATGAGCAGTTCTTC. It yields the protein CASSIRAGVYNEQFF.

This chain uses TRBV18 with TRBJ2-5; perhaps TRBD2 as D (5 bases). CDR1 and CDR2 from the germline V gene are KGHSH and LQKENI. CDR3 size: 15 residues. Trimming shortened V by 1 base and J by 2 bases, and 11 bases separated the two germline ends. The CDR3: CASSPRTGTQETQYF. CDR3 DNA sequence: TGTGCCAGCTCACCACGCACGGGAACTCAAGAGACCCAGTACTTC. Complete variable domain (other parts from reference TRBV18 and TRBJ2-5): NAGVMQNPRHLVRRRGQEARLRCSPMKGHSHVYWYRQLPEEGLKFMVYLQKENIIDESGMPKERFSAEFPKEGPSILRIQQVVRGDSAAYFCASSPRTGTQETQYFGPGTRLLVL.

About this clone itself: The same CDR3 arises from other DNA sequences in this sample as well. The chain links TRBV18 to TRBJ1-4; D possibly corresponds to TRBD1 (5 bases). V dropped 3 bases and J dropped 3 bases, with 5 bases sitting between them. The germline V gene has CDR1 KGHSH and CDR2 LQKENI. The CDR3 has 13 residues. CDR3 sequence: CASSPGANEKLFF. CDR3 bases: TGTGCCAGCTCACCGGGGGCTAATGAAAAACTGTTTTTT.

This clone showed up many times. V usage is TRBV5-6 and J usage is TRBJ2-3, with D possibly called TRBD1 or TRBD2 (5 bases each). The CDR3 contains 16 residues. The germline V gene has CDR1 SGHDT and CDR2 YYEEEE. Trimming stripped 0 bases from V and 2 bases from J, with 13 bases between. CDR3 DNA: TGTGCCAGCAGCTTGGGCGGGCAGGGTTACACAGATACGCAGTATTTT. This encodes CASSLGGQGYTDTQYF.

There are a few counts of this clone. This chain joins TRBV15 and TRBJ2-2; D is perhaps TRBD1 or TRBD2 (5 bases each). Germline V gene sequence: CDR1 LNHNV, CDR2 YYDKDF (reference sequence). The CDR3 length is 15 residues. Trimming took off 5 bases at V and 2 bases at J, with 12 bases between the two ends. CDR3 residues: CATSWDRLNTGELFF. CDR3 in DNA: TGTGCCACCAGCTGGGACCGACTAAACACCGGGGAGCTGTTTTTT.

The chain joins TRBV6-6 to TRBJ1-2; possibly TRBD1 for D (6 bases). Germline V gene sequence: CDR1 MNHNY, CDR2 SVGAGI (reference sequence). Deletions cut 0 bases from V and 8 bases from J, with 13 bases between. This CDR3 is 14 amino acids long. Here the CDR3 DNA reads TGTGCCAGCAGTTACTCCCAGGGGATAGGGGGCTACACCTTC. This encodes CASSYSQGIGGYTF.

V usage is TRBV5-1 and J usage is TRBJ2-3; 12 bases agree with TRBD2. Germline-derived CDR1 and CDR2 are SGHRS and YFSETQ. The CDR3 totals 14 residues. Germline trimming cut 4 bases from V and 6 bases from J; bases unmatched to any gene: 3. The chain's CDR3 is CASSASGRADTQYF. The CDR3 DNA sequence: TGCGCCAGCAGCGCTAGCGGGAGGGCCGATACGCAGTATTTT.

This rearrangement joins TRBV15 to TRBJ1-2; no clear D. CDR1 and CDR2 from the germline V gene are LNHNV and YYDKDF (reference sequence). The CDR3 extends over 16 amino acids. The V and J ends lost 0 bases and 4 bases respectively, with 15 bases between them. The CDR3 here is CATSRDPGAQSYGYTF. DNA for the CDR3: TGTGCCACCAGCAGAGATCCCGGCGCTCAGAGCTATGGCTACACCTTC.

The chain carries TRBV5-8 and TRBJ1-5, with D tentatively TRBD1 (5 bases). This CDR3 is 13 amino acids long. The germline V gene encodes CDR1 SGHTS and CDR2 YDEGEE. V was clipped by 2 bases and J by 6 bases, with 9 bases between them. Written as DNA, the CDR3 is TGTGCCAGCAGCTTACAGGCCTTTCAGCCCCAGCATTTT. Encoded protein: CASSLQAFQPQHF. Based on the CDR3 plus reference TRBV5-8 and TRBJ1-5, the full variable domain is EAGVTQSPTHLIKTRGQQATLRCSPISGHTSVYWYQQALGLGLQFLLWYDEGEERNRGNFPPRFSGRQFPNYSSELNVNALELEDSALYLCASSLQAFQPQHFGDGTRLSIL.

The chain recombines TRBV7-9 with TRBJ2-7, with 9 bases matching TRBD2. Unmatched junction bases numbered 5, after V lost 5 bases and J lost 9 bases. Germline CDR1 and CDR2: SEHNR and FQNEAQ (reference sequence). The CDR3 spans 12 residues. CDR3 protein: CASSTGLARQYF. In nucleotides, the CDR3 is TGTGCCAGCAGCACTGGACTAGCGAGGCAGTACTTC.